Following are 9 T cell receptor beta chains from one sample sequenced in a study of blood T cell repertoires in COVID-19. Sequencing used immunoSEQ multiplex PCR; TCRdb keeps in-frame clones, though not all of them. The sample lists around 100,000 clones; roughly four fifths were seen once. Sequencing used peripheral blood. These TCRs come from a human donor in a cohort sampled during active COVID-19.

The rearrangement links TRBV27 to TRBJ1-6, with D unresolved. The V gene's germline CDR1 is MNHEY and CDR2 SMNVEV (reference sequence). The ends were cut back, 8 bases at V and 4 bases at J, with 6 bases in the middle. The CDR3 has 12 amino acids. The CDR3 DNA sequence: TGTGCCAGCGGTGCGTATAATTCACCCCTCCACTTT. Protein: CASGAYNSPLHF.

The chain has TRBV2 and TRBJ2-3, with 10 bases that match TRBD2. Germline-derived CDR1 and CDR2 are SNHLY and FYNNEI. This CDR3 is built from 15 residues. V was pared by 6 bases and J by 6 bases, with 9 bases of the junction left unmatched. Written as DNA, the CDR3 is TGTGCCAGCAGCTTAGCGGGGGGACCAGGGGATACGCAGTATTTT. Protein sequence: CASSLAGGPGDTQYF. The full variable domain, its missing parts supplied by reference TRBV2 and TRBJ2-3, is EPEVTQTPSHQVTQMGQEVILRCVPISNHLYFYWYRQILGQKVEFLVSFYNNEISEKSEIFDDQFSVERPDGSNFTLKIRSTKLEDSAMYFCASSLAGGPGDTQYFGPGTRLTVL.

The chain has TRBV5-1 and TRBJ2-5; 8 positions match TRBD1. This CDR3 contains 15 residues. With 2 bases clipped from V and 5 bases from J, the junction kept 8 bases outside the gene matches. Germline CDR1 reads SGHRS; CDR2 reads YFSETQ. CDR3 sequence: CASSLVQGARETQYF. The CDR3 nucleotides read TGCGCCAGCAGCTTAGTTCAGGGGGCGAGGGAGACCCAGTACTTC. Together with reference TRBV5-1 and TRBJ2-5, the CDR3 gives the full variable domain: KAGVTQTPRYLIKTRGQQVTLSCSPISGHRSVSWYQQTPGQGLQFLFEYFSETQRNKGNFPGRFSGRQFSNSRSEMNVSTLELGDSALYLCASSLVQGARETQYFGPGTRLLVL.

V usage is TRBV10-2 and J usage is TRBJ2-3; a weak D match, TRBD2 (5 bases). The CDR3 spans 15 residues. Germline V CDR1 and CDR2: WSHSY, SAAADI. V lost 0 bases and J lost 0, with 7 bases in between. This chain's CDR3 is CASSESSVSTDTQYF. CDR3 coding DNA: TGCGCCAGCAGTGAGTCTAGCGTTAGCACAGATACGCAGTATTTT.

This sequence joins TRBV6-5 and TRBJ1-1; no clear D gene. The CDR3 covers 11 residues. The germline gives CDR1 MNHEY, CDR2 SVGAGI. V lost 4 bases and J lost 4, with 4 bases in between. The CDR3 coding sequence is TGTGCCAGCAGTTTCCTCACTGAAGCTTTCTTT. Its translation: CASSFLTEAFF.

This chain links TRBV5-1 with TRBJ2-2; maybe TRBD1 (5 bases). Germline-derived CDR1 and CDR2 are SGHRS and YFSETQ. CDR3 length: 14 residues. V dropped 3 bases and J dropped 1 base, with 7 bases sitting between them. The CDR3, as DNA: TGCGCCAGCAGCTATACAGGGAACACCGGGGAGCTGTTTTTT. This codes for CASSYTGNTGELFF.

This sequence joins TRBV18 and TRBJ2-5, with TRBD1 identical over 8 bases. Germline lookup yields CDR1 KGHSH and CDR2 LQKENI. The ends lost 3 bases at V and 3 bases at J; junction bases unmatched: 6. There are 15 residues in the CDR3. CDR3 protein: CASSPGQGAKETQYF. Here the CDR3 DNA reads TGTGCCAGCTCACCCGGACAGGGAGCGAAAGAGACCCAGTACTTC.

This chain joins TRBV28 and TRBJ2-1; TRBD2 matches at 7 bases. The trim removed 3 bases at V and 10 bases at J, leaving 12 bases unmatched. The germline V gene has CDR1 MDHEN and CDR2 SYDVKM. The CDR3 covers 15 residues. Written as DNA, the CDR3 is TGTGCCAGCAGTTTTGGCGGGACCGGCGGGAGCGAGCAGTTCTTC. This gives the protein CASSFGGTGGSEQFF.

This chain's CDR3 is CASSQYPGTATNEKLFF. For the CDR3, the DNA is TGTGCCAGCAGCCAATACCCAGGGACAGCAACTAATGAAAAACTGTTTTTT. The chain recombines TRBV7-9 with TRBJ1-4, with TRBD1 matching 7 bases. From germline, CDR1 is SEHNR and CDR2 FQNEAQ (reference sequence). The V segment lost 5 bases and the J segment 0 bases; nucleotides outside the gene matches: 9. This CDR3 spans 17 amino acids.